The 17 T cell receptor beta chains listed next were all sequenced from one sample in a study of identical twins. Each CDR3 protein is one row after TCRdb ran MiXCR on the 5' RACE reads. The sample records around 340,000 distinct CDR3 sequences, around an eighth being singletons. These data also formed part of another study, on yellow fever vaccine responses in identical twins.

Sequencing was done on a sample of CD8+ T cells sorted from blood. Receptors originate from a woman aged 18-30 years in good health.

This clonotype was counted a few times. The chain employs TRBV12-3 or TRBV12-4 and TRBJ1-1, with D hard to call. V lost 2 bases and J lost 0, with 13 bases in between. This CDR3 is 16 amino acids long. CDR3 region: CASSLYPPPMNTEAFF. In DNA form, the CDR3 reads TGTGCCAGCAGTTTATATCCGCCTCCTATGAACACTGAAGCTTTCTTT.

This clonotype turned up a few times. V and J are TRBV27 and TRBJ2-3, with 12 positions matching TRBD2. Germline V gene data show CDR1 as MNHEY and CDR2 as SMNVEV (reference sequence). The CDR3 spans 19 residues. V shed 0 bases, J shed 4 bases, and the junction held 11 bases outside the gene matches. In DNA, the CDR3 is TGTGCCAGCAGTTTATCGTTTCTAGCGGGAGGGCTCGTTGCAGATACGCAGTATTTT. Protein sequence: CASSLSFLAGGLVADTQYF.

This clonotype was counted many times. The chain carries TRBV12-3 or TRBV12-4 and TRBJ1-2; the D gene is possibly TRBD1 (6 bases). The CDR3 loop spans 14 amino acids. Trimming pared 5 bases from V and 2 bases from J, leaving 12 bases between. CDR3: CASSPRTENYGYTF. The CDR3 DNA follows: TGTGCCAGCAGTCCGAGGACAGAAAACTATGGCTACACCTTC.

Many counts were recorded for this clonotype. The chain uses TRBV12-3 or TRBV12-4 and TRBJ2-1; 12 bases map to TRBD2. V was pared by 6 bases and J by 7 bases, with 7 bases of the junction left unmatched. This CDR3 spans 15 amino acids. CDR3 protein: CASSPTSGGPNEQFF. The CDR3 nucleotides are TGTGCCAGCAGCCCTACTAGCGGGGGGCCGAATGAGCAGTTCTTC.

This clonotype was counted many times. The chain is built from TRBV12-3 or TRBV12-4 and TRBJ2-1, with 11 bases identical to TRBD2. The V segment lost 6 bases and the J segment 5 bases; nucleotides outside the gene matches: 6. This CDR3 has 15 amino acids. CDR3 loop: CASSSGTSGNNEQFF. As DNA, the CDR3 is TGTGCCAGCAGCTCCGGGACTAGCGGAAACAATGAGCAGTTCTTC.

This clonotype was detected only a few times. This chain connects TRBV2 to TRBJ1-5; D gene ambiguous. Trimming pared 3 bases from V and 0 bases from J, leaving 9 bases between. Per the germline V gene, CDR1 is SNHLY and CDR2 is FYNNEI. The CDR3 extends over 15 amino acids. DNA for the CDR3: TGTGCCAGCAGTGACTGGGGAAATAGCAATCAGCCCCAGCATTTT. This gives the protein CASSDWGNSNQPQHF.

This clonotype was recorded a few times. V and J are TRBV7-9 and TRBJ1-1; a weak D match, TRBD1 (6 bases). The V gene's germline CDR1 is SEHNR and CDR2 FQNEAQ (reference sequence). This CDR3 has 13 residues. Trimming took 10 bases from V and 4 from J, leaving 16 bases between them. This chain's CDR3 is CATSGQKGTEAFF. CDR3 nucleotides: TGTGCCACTTCAGGACAGAAGGGCACTGAAGCTTTCTTT.

This clonotype has a handful of counts. The chain links TRBV12-3 or TRBV12-4 to TRBJ2-3; tentative D call: TRBD2 (6 bases). Between the trimmed V and J ends, which lost 8 bases and 7 bases, there was a span of 19 bases. The CDR3 totals 14 residues. The CDR3 DNA sequence: TGTGCCAGCGCCATTGGCGGGACTGGAAATACGCAGTATTTT. It encodes CASAIGGTGNTQYF.

In this sample, this clonotype turned up a few times. J is TRBJ2-7 and V is TRBV12-3 or TRBV12-4; 8 bases are a match to TRBD2. Losses at the gene ends were 2 bases for V and 6 bases for J; bases not matched to a gene: 12. This CDR3 is 16 amino acids long. The CDR3 coding sequence is TGTGCCAGCAGTTTAAGGGCTAGCGGGCGCCCTCTCGAGCAGTACTTC. Protein sequence: CASSLRASGRPLEQYF.

This sequence joins TRBV7-9 and TRBJ2-4, with D perhaps given as TRBD1 or TRBD2 (5 bases each). Deletions cut 4 bases from V and 0 bases from J, with 16 bases between. Germline loops: CDR1 SEHNR, CDR2 FQNEAQ (reference sequence). The CDR3 runs to 17 residues. The CDR3 loop is CASSSPGLAGAKNIQYF. CDR3 DNA: TGTGCCAGCAGCTCCCCGGGGCTCGCGGGAGCCAAAAACATTCAGTACTTC.

This clonotype was seen ten or more times. The chain employs TRBV20-1 and TRBJ2-5; 11 positions match TRBD2. This CDR3 is built from 16 residues. Germline CDR1 DFQATT, CDR2 SNEGSKA (reference sequence). V lost 0 bases, J lost 0 bases, and 3 bases stayed unmatched. CDR3: CSARDLAGGDQETQYF. DNA of the CDR3: TGCAGTGCTAGAGATTTAGCGGGGGGGGACCAAGAGACCCAGTACTTC.

This clonotype was seen only a few times. The chain joins TRBV5-6 to TRBJ2-3; the D gene could be TRBD1 or TRBD2 (5 bases each). Germline V gene data show CDR1 as SGHDT and CDR2 as YYEEEE. Trimming removed 3 bases at V and 2 bases at J, with 19 bases between. The length of the CDR3 is 17 residues. This chain's CDR3 is CASSSAPGTYSTDTQYF. The CDR3 DNA reads as TGTGCCAGCAGCTCCGCACCCGGGACGTATTCCACAGATACGCAGTATTTT.

The chain recombines TRBV15 with TRBJ2-7; possibly TRBD1 for D (5 bases). Trimming pared 0 bases from V and 0 bases from J, leaving 6 bases between. CDR1 is LNHNV, CDR2 YYDKDF, per germline (reference sequence). The CDR3 totals 14 residues. The CDR3 coding sequence is TGTGCCACCAGCAGAGAAGACAGCTCCTACGAGCAGTACTTC. Its translation: CATSREDSSYEQYF.

The sample holds a few counts of this clonotype. The J gene is TRBJ2-1, the V gene TRBV25-1; the match to TRBD1 covers 9 bases. The CDR3 has 16 residues. CDR1 and CDR2 (germline): MGHDK, SYGVNS. V lost 1 base, J lost 3 bases, and 4 bases stayed unmatched. CDR3 sequence (DNA): TGTGCCAGCAGTGAATGGGAGGGACAGGGCTACAATGAGCAGTTCTTC. Protein: CASSEWEGQGYNEQFF.

The chain joins TRBV10-2 to TRBJ2-7; the D gene is possibly TRBD2 (6 bases). This CDR3 has 13 residues. In germline, CDR1 is WSHSY, CDR2 SAAADI. The ends were cut back, 3 bases at V and 3 bases at J, with 9 bases in the middle. This chain's CDR3 is CASSDGGGYEQYV. The CDR3 DNA sequence: TGCGCCAGCAGTGATGGGGGAGGCTACGAGCAGTACGTC.

This clonotype has ten or more counts. V usage is TRBV27 and J usage is TRBJ2-7; TRBD1 matches 9 bases. This CDR3 is built from 14 residues. The ends lost 6 bases at V and 2 bases at J; junction bases unmatched: 5. Germline loops: CDR1 MNHEY, CDR2 SMNVEV (reference sequence). In DNA, the CDR3 is TGTGCCAGCAGACCGGGACAGGGCCCCTACGAGCAGTACTTC. Translated, it gives CASRPGQGPYEQYF.

This clonotype was found a few times. The chain is built from TRBV28 and TRBJ2-3; TRBD2 is a possible D gene (6 bases). CDR3 size: 19 residues. The V end lost 2 bases, the J end lost 4 bases, and 25 bases lay between the germline ends. CDR1 is MDHEN, CDR2 SYDVKM, per germline. CDR3 protein: CASSLEPTSPGVNADTQYF. As DNA, the CDR3 is TGTGCCAGCAGTTTAGAGCCAACAAGCCCGGGAGTGAACGCAGATACGCAGTATTTT.